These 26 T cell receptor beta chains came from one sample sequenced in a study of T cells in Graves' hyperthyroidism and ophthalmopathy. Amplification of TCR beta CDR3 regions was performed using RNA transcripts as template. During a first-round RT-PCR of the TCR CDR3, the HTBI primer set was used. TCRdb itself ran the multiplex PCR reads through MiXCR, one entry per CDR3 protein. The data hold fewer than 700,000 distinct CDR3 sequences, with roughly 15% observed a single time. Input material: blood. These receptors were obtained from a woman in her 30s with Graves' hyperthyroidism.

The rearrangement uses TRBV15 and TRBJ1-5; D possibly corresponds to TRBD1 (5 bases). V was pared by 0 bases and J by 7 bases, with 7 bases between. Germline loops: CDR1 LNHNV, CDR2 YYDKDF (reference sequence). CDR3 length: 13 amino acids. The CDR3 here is CATSREGDQPQHF. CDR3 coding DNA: TGTGCCACCAGCAGAGAGGGGGACCAGCCCCAGCATTTT.

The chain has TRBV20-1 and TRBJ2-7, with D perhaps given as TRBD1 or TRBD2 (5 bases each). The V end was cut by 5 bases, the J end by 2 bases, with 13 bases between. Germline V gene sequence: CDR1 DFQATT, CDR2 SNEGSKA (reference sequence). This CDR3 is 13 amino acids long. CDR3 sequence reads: CSASRGDPYEQYF. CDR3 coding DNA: TGCAGTGCTTCTCGGGGCGATCCCTACGAGCAGTACTTC.

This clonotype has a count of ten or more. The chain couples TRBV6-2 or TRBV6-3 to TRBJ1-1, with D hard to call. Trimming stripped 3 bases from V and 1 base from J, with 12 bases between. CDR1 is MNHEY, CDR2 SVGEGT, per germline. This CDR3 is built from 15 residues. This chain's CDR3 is CASSYQTPRNTEAFF. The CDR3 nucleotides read TGTGCCAGCAGTTATCAGACACCTCGGAACACTGAAGCTTTCTTT.

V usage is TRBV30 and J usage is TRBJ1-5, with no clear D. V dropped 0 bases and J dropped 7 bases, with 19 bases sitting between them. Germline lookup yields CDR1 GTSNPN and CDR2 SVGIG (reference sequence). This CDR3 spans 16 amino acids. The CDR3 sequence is CAWSVGWAAGRQPQHF. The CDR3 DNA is TGTGCCTGGAGTGTAGGGTGGGCCGCCGGCAGGCAGCCCCAGCATTTT.

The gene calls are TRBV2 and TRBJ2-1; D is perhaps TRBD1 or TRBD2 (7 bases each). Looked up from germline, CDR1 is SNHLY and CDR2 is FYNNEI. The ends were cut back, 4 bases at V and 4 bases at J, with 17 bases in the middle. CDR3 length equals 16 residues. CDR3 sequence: CASSGQGGLTYNEQFF. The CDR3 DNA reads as TGTGCCAGCAGTGGACAGGGAGGGCTGACATACAATGAGCAGTTCTTC.

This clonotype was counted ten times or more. CDR3 sequence reads: CASREQGFYEQYF. In nucleotides, the CDR3 is TGTGCCAGCAGAGAACAGGGGTTCTACGAGCAGTACTTC. The rearrangement uses TRBV6-1 and TRBJ2-7; 7 bases agree with TRBD1. CDR3 length: 13 residues. The V and J ends lost 6 bases and 3 bases, in that order; junction bases with no gene match: 5. Germline assignment: CDR1 MNHNS and CDR2 SASEGT.

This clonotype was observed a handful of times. The CDR3 DNA sequence: TGTGCCAGCAGTCCCCTGACGCCTACCCCGGGTTACCCCCAAAACATTCAGTACTTC. Translation gives CASSPLTPTPGYPQNIQYF. The V call is TRBV28, the J call TRBJ2-4; D is uncertain. CDR1 and CDR2 from the germline V gene are MDHEN and SYDVKM. The V end was cut by 5 bases, the J end by 5 bases, with 28 bases between. This CDR3 contains 19 residues.

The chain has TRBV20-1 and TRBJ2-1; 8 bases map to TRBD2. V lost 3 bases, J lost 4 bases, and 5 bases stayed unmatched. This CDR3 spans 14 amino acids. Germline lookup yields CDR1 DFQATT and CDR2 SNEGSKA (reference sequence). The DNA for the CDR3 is TGCAGTGCTAGGAAGCGGGAGAGGTACAATGAGCAGTTCTTC. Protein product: CSARKRERYNEQFF.

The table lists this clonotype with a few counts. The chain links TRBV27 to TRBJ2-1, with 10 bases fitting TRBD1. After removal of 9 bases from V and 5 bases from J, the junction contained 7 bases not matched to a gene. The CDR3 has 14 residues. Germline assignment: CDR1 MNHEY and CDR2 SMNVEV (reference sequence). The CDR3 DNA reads TGTGCCAGACCCTGGGACAGGGGAGACAATGAGCAGTTCTTC. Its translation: CARPWDRGDNEQFF.

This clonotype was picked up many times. The CDR3 nucleotides are TGTGCCAGCCGTGGGACGGACCGCTCCTACGAGCAGTACTTC. It is translated as CASRGTDRSYEQYF. The chain joins TRBV28 to TRBJ2-7, with D perhaps being TRBD1 or TRBD2 (5 bases each). V lost 8 bases, J lost 0 bases, and 14 bases lay in between. This CDR3 region has 14 residues. Germline loops: CDR1 MDHEN, CDR2 SYDVKM.

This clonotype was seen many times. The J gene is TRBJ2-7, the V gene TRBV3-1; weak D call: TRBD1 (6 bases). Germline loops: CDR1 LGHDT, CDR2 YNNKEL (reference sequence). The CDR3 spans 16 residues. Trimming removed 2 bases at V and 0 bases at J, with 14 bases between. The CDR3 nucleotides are TGTGCCAGCAGCCAAACAGGGTTCGTAAGCTCCTACGAGCAGTACTTC. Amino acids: CASSQTGFVSSYEQYF.

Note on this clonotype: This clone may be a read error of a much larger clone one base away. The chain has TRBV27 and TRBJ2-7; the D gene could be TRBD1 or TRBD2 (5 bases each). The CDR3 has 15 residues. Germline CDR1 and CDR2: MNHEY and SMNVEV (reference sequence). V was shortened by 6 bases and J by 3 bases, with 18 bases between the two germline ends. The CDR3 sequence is CASRPGTGLRYEQYF. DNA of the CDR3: TGTGCCAGCAGACCCGGAACAGGACTGCGCTACGAGCAGTACTTC.

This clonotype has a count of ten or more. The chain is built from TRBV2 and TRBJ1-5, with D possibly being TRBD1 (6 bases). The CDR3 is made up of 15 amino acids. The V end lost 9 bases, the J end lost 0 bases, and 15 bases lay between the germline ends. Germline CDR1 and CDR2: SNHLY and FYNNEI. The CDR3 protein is CASCDRPHSNQPQHF. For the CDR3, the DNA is TGTGCCAGTTGCGACAGGCCACATAGCAATCAGCCCCAGCATTTT. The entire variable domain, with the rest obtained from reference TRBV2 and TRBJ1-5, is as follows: EPEVTQTPSHQVTQMGQEVILRCVPISNHLYFYWYRQILGQKVEFLVSFYNNEISEKSEIFDDQFSVERPDGSNFTLKIRSTKLEDSAMYFCASCDRPHSNQPQHFGDGTRLSIL.

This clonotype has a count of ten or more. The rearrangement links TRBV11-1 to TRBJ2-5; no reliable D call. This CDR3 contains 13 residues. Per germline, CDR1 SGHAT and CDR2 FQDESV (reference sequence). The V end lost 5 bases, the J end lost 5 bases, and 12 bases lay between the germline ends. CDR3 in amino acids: CASSRRLVETQYF. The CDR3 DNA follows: TGTGCCAGCAGCAGACGACTGGTGGAGACCCAGTACTTC.

The CDR3 DNA follows: TGTGCCAGCAGAGCAGAGGGCCCTAGCAATCAGCCCCAGCATTTT. Translating it yields CASRAEGPSNQPQHF. The chain joins TRBV2 to TRBJ1-5; D unresolved. From germline, CDR1 is SNHLY and CDR2 FYNNEI. There are 15 residues in the CDR3. The germline V and J ends were trimmed by 6 bases and 0 bases, with 12 bases remaining between them. The full variable domain, with the rest looked up from reference TRBV2 and TRBJ1-5, is EPEVTQTPSHQVTQMGQEVILRCVPISNHLYFYWYRQILGQKVEFLVSFYNNEISEKSEIFDDQFSVERPDGSNFTLKIRSTKLEDSAMYFCASRAEGPSNQPQHFGDGTRLSIL.

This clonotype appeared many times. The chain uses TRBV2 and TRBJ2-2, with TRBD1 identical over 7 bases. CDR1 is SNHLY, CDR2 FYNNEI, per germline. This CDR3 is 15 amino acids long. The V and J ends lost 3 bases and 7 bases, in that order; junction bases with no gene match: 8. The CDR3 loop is CASSDRGRNIGELFF. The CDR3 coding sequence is TGTGCCAGCAGTGATAGGGGGCGGAATATCGGGGAGCTGTTTTTT.

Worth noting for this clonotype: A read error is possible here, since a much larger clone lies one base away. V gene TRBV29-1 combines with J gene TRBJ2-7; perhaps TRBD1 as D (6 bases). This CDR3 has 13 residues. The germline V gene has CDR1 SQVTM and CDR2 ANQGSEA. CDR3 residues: CSVGTRQAYEHYF. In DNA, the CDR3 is TGCAGCGTTGGCACGAGACAGGCCTACGAGCACTACTTC.

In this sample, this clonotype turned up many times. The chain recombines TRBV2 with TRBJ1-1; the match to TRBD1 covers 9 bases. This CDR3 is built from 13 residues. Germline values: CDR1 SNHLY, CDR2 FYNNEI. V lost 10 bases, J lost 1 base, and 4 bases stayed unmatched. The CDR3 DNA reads TGTGCCAACCCGGACAGGGGGAACACTGAAGCTTTCTTT. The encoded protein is CANPDRGNTEAFF.

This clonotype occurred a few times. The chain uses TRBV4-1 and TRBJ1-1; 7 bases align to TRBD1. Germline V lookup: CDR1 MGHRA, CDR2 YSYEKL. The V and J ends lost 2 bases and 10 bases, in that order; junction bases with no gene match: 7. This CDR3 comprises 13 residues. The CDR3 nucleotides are TGCGCCAGCAGCCAATCGACAGGGCCCGGAGCTTTCTTT. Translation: CASSQSTGPGAFF.

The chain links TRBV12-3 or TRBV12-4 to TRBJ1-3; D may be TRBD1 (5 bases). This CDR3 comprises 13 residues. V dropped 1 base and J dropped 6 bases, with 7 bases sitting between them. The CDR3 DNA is TGTGCCAGCAGTTTAGGGGGGTTAAACACCATATATTTT. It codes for CASSLGGLNTIYF.

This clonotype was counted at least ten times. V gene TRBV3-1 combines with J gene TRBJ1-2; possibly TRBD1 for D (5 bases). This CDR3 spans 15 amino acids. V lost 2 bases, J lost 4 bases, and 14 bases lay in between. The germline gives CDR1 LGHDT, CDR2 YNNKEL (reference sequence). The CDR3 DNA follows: TGTGCCAGCAGCCAAACAATGACAGATCTCTATGGCTACACCTTC. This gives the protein CASSQTMTDLYGYTF.

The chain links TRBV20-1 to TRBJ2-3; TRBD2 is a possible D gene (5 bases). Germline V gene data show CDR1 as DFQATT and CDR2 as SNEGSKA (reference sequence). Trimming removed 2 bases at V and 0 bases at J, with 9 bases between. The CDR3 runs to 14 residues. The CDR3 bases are TGCAGTGCTAGATACGGGGTTAGCACAGATACGCAGTATTTT. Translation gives CSARYGVSTDTQYF.

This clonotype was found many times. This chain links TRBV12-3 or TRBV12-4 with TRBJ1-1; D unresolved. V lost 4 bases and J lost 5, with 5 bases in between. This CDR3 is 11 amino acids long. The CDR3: CASSYGTEAFF. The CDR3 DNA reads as TGTGCCAGCAGTTACGGGACTGAAGCTTTCTTT.

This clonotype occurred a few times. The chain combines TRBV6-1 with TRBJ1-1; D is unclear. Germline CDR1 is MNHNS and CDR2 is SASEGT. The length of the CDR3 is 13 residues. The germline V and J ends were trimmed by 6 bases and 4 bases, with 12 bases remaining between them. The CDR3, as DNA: TGTGCCAGCAGCCGGAGTCAGAGCACTGAAGCTTTCTTT. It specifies CASSRSQSTEAFF.

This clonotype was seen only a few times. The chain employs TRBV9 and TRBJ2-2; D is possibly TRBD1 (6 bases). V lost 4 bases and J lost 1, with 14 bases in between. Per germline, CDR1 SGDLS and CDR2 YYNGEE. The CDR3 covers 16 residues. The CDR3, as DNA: TGTGCCAGCAGCCCGAATCCGGGACAGAACACCGGGGAGCTGTTTTTT. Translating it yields CASSPNPGQNTGELFF.

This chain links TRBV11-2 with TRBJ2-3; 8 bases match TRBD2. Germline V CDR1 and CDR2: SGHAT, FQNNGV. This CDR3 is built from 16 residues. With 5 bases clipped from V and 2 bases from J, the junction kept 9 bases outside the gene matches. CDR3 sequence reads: CASSRGGTENTDTQYF. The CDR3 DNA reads TGTGCCAGCAGCCGGGGGGGAACAGAGAACACAGATACGCAGTATTTT.